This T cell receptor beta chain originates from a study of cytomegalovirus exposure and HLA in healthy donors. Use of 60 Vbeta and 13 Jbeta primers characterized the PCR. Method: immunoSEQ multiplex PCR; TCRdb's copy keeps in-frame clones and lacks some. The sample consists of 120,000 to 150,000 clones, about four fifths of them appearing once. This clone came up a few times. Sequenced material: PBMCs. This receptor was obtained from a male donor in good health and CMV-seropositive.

The CDR3 reads CASSLPGTGGNYGYTF. CDR3 DNA sequence: TGTGCCAGCAGCTTACCCGGGACAGGGGGCAACTATGGCTACACCTTC. This rearrangement joins TRBV5-4 to TRBJ1-2; 12 bases line up with TRBD1. Germline CDR1 is SGHNT and CDR2 is YYREEE (reference sequence). The trim removed 2 bases at V and 2 bases at J, leaving 4 bases unmatched. This CDR3 region has 16 residues.